These 14 T cell receptor beta chains were all obtained from the same sample, sequenced in a study of cytomegalovirus exposure and HLA in healthy donors. The PCR employed 60 Vbeta primers together with 13 Jbeta primers. Sequencing used immunoSEQ multiplex PCR; TCRdb keeps in-frame clones, though not all of them. The sample contains 120,000 or so clones, 80% of which appear only once. The material sequenced was PBMCs. These receptors all come from a man younger than 45 in good health and CMV-seropositive.

The V call is TRBV27, the J call TRBJ1-2; D unclear. V was cut by 6 bases and J by 4 bases, with 18 bases left in between. The CDR3 covers 15 residues. CDR1 is MNHEY and CDR2 is SMNVEV in the germline V gene (reference sequence). CDR3 residues: CASSRRGSSLYGYTF. CDR3 in DNA: TGTGCCAGCAGCCGCCGAGGCAGTTCCCTCTATGGCTACACCTTC.

This chain uses TRBV11-2 with TRBJ2-5; D possibly corresponds to TRBD2 (7 bases). CDR1 SGHAT and CDR2 FQNNGV come from the germline V gene. The CDR3 runs to 15 residues. V lost 8 bases and J 3 bases, leaving 19 bases between the germline ends. The CDR3, as DNA: TGTGCCAGCGATCTCAGGGGCGGGAGAGAAGAGACCCAGTACTTC. Translating gives CASDLRGGREETQYF.

CDR3 protein: CASSLTGLSNTEAFF. The CDR3 DNA follows: TGTGCCAGCAGCTTGACAGGTCTTTCGAACACTGAAGCTTTCTTT. The chain carries TRBV5-5 and TRBJ1-1; TRBD1 is a possible D gene (5 bases). Germline values: CDR1 SGHKS, CDR2 YYEKEE (reference sequence). This CDR3 contains 15 residues. V lost 1 base and J 1 base, leaving 11 bases between the germline ends.

The chain carries TRBV7-9 and TRBJ2-7; D perhaps matches TRBD1 (6 bases). CDR1 is SEHNR and CDR2 is FQNEAQ in the germline V gene (reference sequence). The CDR3 covers 12 residues. The CDR3 loop reads CSLQDRAYEQYF. The CDR3 nucleotides are TGTTCCTTGCAGGACAGAGCCTACGAGCAGTACTTC.

V usage is TRBV9 and J usage is TRBJ1-1; a possible D gene is TRBD1 (6 bases). CDR3 length: 15 amino acids. V dropped 3 bases and J dropped 1 base, with 13 bases sitting between them. CDR1 and CDR2 from the germline V gene are SGDLS and YYNGEE. In nucleotides, the CDR3 is TGTGCCAGCAGCGCGGGCGGGGGGCGGAACACTGAAGCTTTCTTT. Residues: CASSAGGGRNTEAFF.

CDR3 amino acids: CASSYGTGGNQPQHF. In nucleotides, the CDR3 is TGTGCCAGCAGTTACGGGACAGGGGGCAATCAGCCCCAGCATTTT. The rearrangement joins TRBV6-5 to TRBJ1-5, with TRBD1 matching 10 bases. The CDR3 length is 15 residues. Trimming took 2 bases from V and 2 from J; bases not matched to a gene: 0. The germline CDR1 and CDR2 sequences are MNHEY and SVGAGI.

The chain links TRBV11-2 to TRBJ2-7; D is uncertain. V was shortened by 0 bases and J by 3 bases, with 6 bases between the two germline ends. The CDR3 has 13 amino acids. CDR1 and CDR2 (germline): SGHAT, FQNNGV. CDR3: CASSLEADYEQYF. DNA of the CDR3: TGTGCCAGCAGCTTAGAGGCAGACTACGAGCAGTACTTC.

V gene TRBV12-5 combines with J gene TRBJ2-1; 10 bases agree with TRBD2. The junction had 14 bases not matched to a gene; V was cut back by 6 bases and J by 3 bases. Germline CDR1 LGHNT, CDR2 FRNRAP. CDR3 length: 18 residues. The CDR3: CASGRTRTSGYNYNEQFF. CDR3 nucleotides: TGTGCTAGTGGGCGAACCAGGACTAGCGGTTATAACTACAATGAGCAGTTCTTC.

The chain recombines TRBV2 with TRBJ2-1; D ambiguous. The CDR3 runs 13 residues. Germline V gene sequence: CDR1 SNHLY, CDR2 FYNNEI. Trimming pared 3 bases from V and 6 bases from J, leaving 9 bases between. The CDR3 nucleotides are TGTGCCAGCAGTGACCAAGCCCTCAATGAGCAGTTCTTC. This sequence encodes CASSDQALNEQFF.

This clone was found a few times. The chain joins TRBV5-4 to TRBJ2-3; TRBD2 agrees at 14 bases. CDR1 and CDR2 from the germline V gene are SGHNT and YYREEE (reference sequence). The CDR3 runs 17 residues. V lost 4 bases, J lost 1 base, and 5 bases stayed unmatched. The CDR3 nucleotides are TGTGCCAGCAGCCCGACGGGACTAGCGGGGGGCACAGATACGCAGTATTTT. It translates to CASSPTGLAGGTDTQYF.

V is TRBV6-1 and J is TRBJ2-3; 7 bases line up with TRBD2. Trimming took 6 bases from V and 2 from J; bases not matched to a gene: 8. The CDR3 is made up of 15 amino acids. Germline values: CDR1 MNHNS, CDR2 SASEGT. The DNA for the CDR3 is TGTGCCAGCAGGTCTCTGGGGGGGACCACAGATACGCAGTATTTT. Translated: CASRSLGGTTDTQYF.

This sequence joins TRBV2 and TRBJ1-3; TRBD1 agrees at 10 bases. CDR3 length: 16 amino acids. V gave up 6 bases and J gave up 0 bases; unmatched junction bases: 5. Germline assignment: CDR1 SNHLY and CDR2 FYNNEI. In DNA, the CDR3 is TGTGCCAGCAGCAGACAGGGGGCAGTCTCTGGAAACACCATATATTTT. It is translated as CASSRQGAVSGNTIYF.

This clone has just a few counts. The chain carries TRBV14 and TRBJ2-1, with 7 bases aligning to TRBD1. This CDR3 has 15 amino acids. The germline V gene encodes CDR1 SGHDN and CDR2 FVKESK. Trimming took 4 bases from V and 0 from J; bases not matched to a gene: 3. The CDR3 sequence: CASSRQGVSYNEQFF. CDR3 in DNA: TGTGCCAGCAGCCGCCAGGGGGTCTCCTACAATGAGCAGTTCTTC.

The rearrangement joins TRBV9 to TRBJ1-2; D is unclear. Germline assignment: CDR1 SGDLS and CDR2 YYNGEE. V was shortened by 2 bases and J by 1 base, with 9 bases between the two germline ends. The CDR3 is made up of 14 amino acids. The CDR3 protein is CASSVREGNYGYTF. In DNA, the CDR3 is TGTGCCAGCAGCGTTCGAGAGGGTAACTATGGCTACACCTTC.